One T cell receptor (beta chain) is described in this entry. Its cognate antigen is unknown. Germline V lookup: CDR1 SEHNR, CDR2 FQNEAQ (reference sequence). CDR3 size: 14 residues. Trimming at V came to 5 bases and at J to 8 bases, leaving 11 bases not matched to a gene. General study results and limits: In terms of TCR gene usage, tumor memory CD4+ T cells clustered together with blood and lymph node memory CD4+ cells, as well as with lymph node naive CD4+ cells.

Each CDR3 protein is one row after TCRdb ran MiXCR on the 5' RACE reads. The table lists more than 40,000 distinct CDR3 sequences, less than 35% of them singletons. V and J are TRBV7-9 and TRBJ1-2; 7 nucleotides match TRBD1. Sequencing input: memory CD4+ T cells sorted from a lymph node. Documented subset: memory CD4+ T cells, CD4+CD45RO+CD25-. This receptor was identified in a female donor with breast cancer. CDR3 sequence reads: CASSPDREVGGYTF. Written as DNA, the CDR3 is TGTGCCAGCAGCCCAGACAGGGAGGTCGGCGGCTACACCTTC.